This TCR beta chain was recorded in a study of blood T cell repertoires in COVID-19 (dated by TCRdb to about 2020). Regarding the research as a whole: Samples covering the acute and convalescent phases of COVID-19 were provided by collaborators in the United States, Italy and Spain. Deeply sampled blood TCRbeta repertoires from subjects exposed to, actively infected with, or recovered from COVID-19 were included in the dataset. Samples came from the ongoing ImmuneRACE study (first 160 participants) plus 1,254 subjects from 6 global collaborators. The prospective study material was composed of cDNA or gDNA derived from T cells, B-cell-depleted T cells, or PBMCs. A freely available public database, intended as a resource for researchers studying the immune response to SARS-CoV-2, is where the repertoires were released. A de-identified subject ID, COVID-19 status, age in years and sex were almost always included in the sample metadata. HLA class I and class II types, where available, came from metadata supplied by the sample provider rather than from assay-based typing.

From the cysteine up to the phenylalanine, the CDR3 has a length of 13 residues. The entry retains the CDR3 DNA only, 39 bases that are in frame from base 1. Sequences SGHNT (CDR1) and YENEEA (CDR2) are obtained from the germline V gene. Trimming at the junction amounts to 3 bases on V and 12 bases on J, and the germline ends lie 15 bases apart. This clone has only a few counts. Which antigen it targets is not known. Per-base qualities were not stored, and no clone one base away is much larger. Broad study findings and their caveats: How much clinical and demographic metadata was included differed by source and by participant, and the metadata was provided uncurated.

TCRbeta CDR3 regions were amplified from genomic DNA by means of the immunoSEQ Assay, a bias-controlled multiplex PCR. Per the source publication's procedure: The number of nucleated cells in each sample was estimated from the amplification of reference gene primers within the assay. Sequence reads were collapsed and filtered to measure the absolute abundance of every unique TCRbeta CDR3 rearrangement. For each sample, productive Simpson clonality was calculated as the square root of Simpson's diversity index over productive rearrangements. TCRdb stores this immuneACCESS table with in-frame sequences only. Part of the clones is absent; in the studies checked, under half of the shortfall reflects unresolved V genes, and no reason is known for the rest. That table furnishes V, J and clone size, whereas the DNA furnished D and trimming. The sample table records some 400,000 clones; roughly nine tenths of these occur just once. The top ten hold 0.86% of the sample.

Participants in the prospective study were aged about 18 to 95 years, lived in under 30 United States geographic areas, and enrolled through a virtual design. In the prospective study, participants were assigned to cohorts based on the clinical history participants reported in a screening survey and a study questionnaire. A participant counted as exposed if, within 2 weeks of entering the study, that participant had been in contact with someone who had a PCR-confirmed or clinician-diagnosed COVID-19 case. In the prospective study, whole blood, serum and a nasopharyngeal or oropharyngeal swab were collected from each participant by mobile phlebotomists. Over an approximately 2-month period, participants in the prospective study had the option of providing additional blood draws and questionnaires. Before DNA extraction, blood samples from the prospective study were shipped at room temperature or frozen.

Recombination joined TRBV11-3 with TRBJ2-1; D gene: possibly TRBD2, on 5 matching bases. Sequencing was performed on PBMCs or T cells enriched from blood (not recorded which). The receptor was derived from a woman in her thirties or forties who had been exposed to COVID-19. The nucleotide sequence reads as follows: TGTGCCAGCAGCTTCGACTACCGCTACGGGCAGTTCTTC. It encodes CASSFDYRYGQFF.